This passage covers 13 T cell receptor beta chains from one sample sequenced in a study of blood T cell repertoires in COVID-19 (dated by TCRdb to 2018 to 2020). The library was made by the immunoSEQ multiplex PCR assay. TCRdb limited this immuneACCESS table to in-frame rearrangements with V and J called. A share of clones is missing; checked studies link under half to unresolved V genes, and the rest is unexplained. Across this sample there are about 220,000 clones, with about four fifths seen only once. 4.8% of the sample rests with the top ten. Sequenced sample: PBMCs or T cells enriched from blood (not recorded which). These receptor sequences come from a woman aged 45-65 years who had been exposed to COVID-19.

The chain is built from TRBV14 and TRBJ1-4; D not resolved. The V gene lost 4 bases and the J gene lost 0 bases, with 9 bases spanning the gap. Germline lookup yields CDR1 SGHDN and CDR2 FVKESK. The CDR3 is 15 residues long. CDR3 sequence reads: CASSPRRATNEKLFF. The CDR3 DNA reads TGTGCCAGCAGCCCAAGGAGAGCAACTAATGAAAAACTGTTTTTT.

V and J are TRBV6-1 and TRBJ2-7; D gene unclear. This CDR3 has 13 amino acids. The V gene's germline CDR1 is MNHNS and CDR2 SASEGT. The germline V and J ends were trimmed by 3 bases and 3 bases, with 9 bases remaining between them. For the CDR3, the DNA is TGTGCCAGCAGTGAGGCCAGGTACTACGAGCAGTACTTC. Its protein product is CASSEARYYEQYF.

The V and J genes are TRBV12-3 or TRBV12-4 and TRBJ1-5; weak D call: TRBD1 (6 bases). The CDR3 has 13 amino acids. Trimming took 6 bases from V and 7 from J, leaving 13 bases between them. The CDR3 DNA follows: TGTGCCAGCAGCCATCCAGGGGACCAGCCCCAGCATTTT. This translates into CASSHPGDQPQHF.

V gene TRBV6-5 combines with J gene TRBJ1-2; D is ambiguous. CDR3 length: 13 amino acids. Trimming removed 0 bases at V and 11 bases at J, with 13 bases between. Germline V CDR1 and CDR2: MNHEY, SVGAGI. CDR3 DNA: TGTGCCAGCAGTTACTCGGGAGCCCAGCGATACACCTTC. Amino acid sequence: CASSYSGAQRYTF.

The chain links TRBV5-4 to TRBJ1-5; TRBD1 might be the D (5 bases). Germline loops: CDR1 SGHNT, CDR2 YYREEE (reference sequence). This CDR3 is 15 amino acids long. V was clipped by 0 bases and J by 4 bases, with 11 bases between them. The CDR3 coding sequence is TGTGCCAGCAGCTTGGGGGGGGAGGTTAATCAGCCCCAGCATTTT. Its protein is CASSLGGEVNQPQHF.

This rearrangement joins TRBV29-1 to TRBJ1-1; D is perhaps TRBD1 (5 bases). V lost 6 bases and J 2 bases, leaving 13 bases between the germline ends. This CDR3 has 13 amino acids. The germline V gene has CDR1 SQVTM and CDR2 ANQGSEA. Here the CDR3 reads CSVVGGANTEAFF. For the CDR3, the DNA is TGCAGCGTCGTGGGAGGGGCCAACACTGAAGCTTTCTTT.

This clone has more than one count but fewer than ten. The J gene is TRBJ1-1, the V gene TRBV5-4; 7 bases fit TRBD1. The CDR3 runs 15 residues. Trimming took 1 base from V and 3 from J; bases not matched to a gene: 6. Germline assignment: CDR1 SGHNT and CDR2 YYREEE (reference sequence). CDR3 nucleotide sequence: TGTGCCAGCAGCTTGCAGTCACAGGGGCACACTGAAGCTTTCTTT. This codes for CASSLQSQGHTEAFF.

This chain links TRBV19 with TRBJ1-2; D ambiguous. The CDR3 totals 16 residues. The germline V gene has CDR1 LNHDA and CDR2 SQIVND (reference sequence). Trimming removed 7 bases from V and 0 bases from J, with 18 bases in between. The CDR3 here is CASTPIPGSPNYGYTF. Here the CDR3 DNA reads TGTGCCAGTACCCCGATCCCGGGATCTCCTAACTATGGCTACACCTTC.

The gene calls are TRBV5-8 and TRBJ2-1, with TRBD2 as a possible D gene (6 bases). CDR1 and CDR2 from the germline V gene are SGHTS and YDEGEE. CDR3 length equals 14 residues. The V end was cut by 4 bases, the J end by 1 base, with 9 bases between. The CDR3 loop reads CASSAGLSYNEQFF. CDR3 sequence (DNA): TGTGCCAGCAGCGCGGGACTGTCCTACAATGAGCAGTTCTTC.

The chain employs TRBV24-1 and TRBJ1-2, with TRBD1 as a possible D gene (6 bases). Germline loops: CDR1 KGHDR, CDR2 SFDVKD. Trimming stripped 4 bases from V and 8 bases from J, with 13 bases between. The CDR3 loop spans 13 amino acids. CDR3: CATSDPGVGGYTF. In nucleotides, the CDR3 is TGTGCCACCAGTGACCCAGGGGTGGGAGGCTACACCTTC.

J is TRBJ1-1 and V is TRBV13, with D uncertain. The V gene lost 3 bases and the J gene lost 6 bases, with 8 bases spanning the gap. CDR3 length equals 12 residues. Germline V gene sequence: CDR1 PRHDT, CDR2 FYEKMQ (reference sequence). In DNA form, the CDR3 reads TGTGCCAGCAGCTTTCAGGTTGCTGAAGCTTTCTTT. Amino acids: CASSFQVAEAFF.

The CDR3 nucleotides read TGTGCCAGCAGCCCCGTCCCGGATACGCAGTATTTT. Encoded protein: CASSPVPDTQYF. The rearrangement links TRBV7-8 to TRBJ2-3; D remains unclear. V was trimmed by 5 bases and J by 6 bases, leaving 9 bases between them. The germline gives CDR1 SGHVS, CDR2 FQNEAQ. The CDR3 runs 12 residues.

This clone was observed once. The chain is built from TRBV7-9 and TRBJ2-3; D is uncertain. The CDR3 sequence is 13 residues long. Germline lookup yields CDR1 SEHNR and CDR2 FQNEAQ (reference sequence). The V end lost 1 base, the J end lost 1 base, and 3 bases lay between the germline ends. The CDR3 sequence: CASSLGGTDTQYF. DNA of the CDR3: TGTGCCAGCAGCTTAGGAGGCACAGATACGCAGTATTTT. The full variable domain, with the rest looked up from reference TRBV7-9 and TRBJ2-3, is DTGVSQNPRHKITKRGQNVTFRCDPISEHNRLYWYRQTLGQGPEFLTYFQNEAQLEKSRLLSDRFSAERPKGSFSTLEIQRTEQGDSAMYLCASSLGGTDTQYFGPGTRLTVL.